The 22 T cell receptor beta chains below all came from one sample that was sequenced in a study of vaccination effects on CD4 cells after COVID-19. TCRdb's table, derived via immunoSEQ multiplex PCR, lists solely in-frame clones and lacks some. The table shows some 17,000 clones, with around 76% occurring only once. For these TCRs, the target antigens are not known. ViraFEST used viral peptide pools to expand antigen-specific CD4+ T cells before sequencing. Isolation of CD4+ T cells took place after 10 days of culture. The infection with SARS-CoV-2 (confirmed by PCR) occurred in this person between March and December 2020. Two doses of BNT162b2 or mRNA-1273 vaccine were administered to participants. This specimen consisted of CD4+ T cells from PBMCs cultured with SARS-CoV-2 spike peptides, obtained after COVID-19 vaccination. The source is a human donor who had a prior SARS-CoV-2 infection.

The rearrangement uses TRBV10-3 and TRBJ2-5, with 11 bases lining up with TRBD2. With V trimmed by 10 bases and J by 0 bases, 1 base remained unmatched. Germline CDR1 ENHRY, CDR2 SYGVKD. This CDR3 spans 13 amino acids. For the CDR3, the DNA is TGTGCCACGGGACTAGCGGACCAAGAGACCCAGTACTTC. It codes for CATGLADQETQYF.

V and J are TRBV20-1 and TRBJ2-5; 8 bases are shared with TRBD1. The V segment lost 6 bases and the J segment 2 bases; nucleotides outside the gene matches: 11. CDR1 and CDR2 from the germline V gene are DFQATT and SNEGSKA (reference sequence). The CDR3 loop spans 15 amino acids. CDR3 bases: TGCAGTGCAAGTCAGGGGGCGCTCCGTCAAGAGACCCAGTACTTC. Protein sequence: CSASQGALRQETQYF.

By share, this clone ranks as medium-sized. The DNA for the CDR3 is TGTGCCAGCAGTTACACACAGGGAGAAAAACTGTTTTTT. Translated: CASSYTQGEKLFF. The rearrangement uses TRBV6-5 and TRBJ1-4; D may be TRBD1 (6 bases). The CDR3 loop spans 13 amino acids. Trimming shortened V by 2 bases and J by 8 bases, and 9 bases separated the two germline ends. Germline assignment: CDR1 MNHEY and CDR2 SVGAGI.

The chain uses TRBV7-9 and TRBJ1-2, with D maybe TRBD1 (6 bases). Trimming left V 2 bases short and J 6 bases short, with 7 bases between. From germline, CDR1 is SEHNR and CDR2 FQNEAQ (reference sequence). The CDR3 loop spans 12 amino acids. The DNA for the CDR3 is TGTGCCAGCAGCTTAAAGGGGGATGGCTACACCTTC. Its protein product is CASSLKGDGYTF.

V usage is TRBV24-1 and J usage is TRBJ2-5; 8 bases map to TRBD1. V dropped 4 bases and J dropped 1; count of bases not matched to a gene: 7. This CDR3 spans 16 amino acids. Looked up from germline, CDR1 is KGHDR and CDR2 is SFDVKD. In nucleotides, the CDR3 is TGTGCCACCAGTGACCCGGGACAGGCATTCCAAGAGACCCAGTACTTC. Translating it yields CATSDPGQAFQETQYF.

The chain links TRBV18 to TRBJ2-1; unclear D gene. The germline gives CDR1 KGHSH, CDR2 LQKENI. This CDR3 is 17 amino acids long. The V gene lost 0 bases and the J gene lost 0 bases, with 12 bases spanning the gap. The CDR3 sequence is CASSPPVHASSYNEQFF. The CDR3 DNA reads TGTGCCAGCTCACCACCGGTCCATGCAAGCTCCTACAATGAGCAGTTCTTC.

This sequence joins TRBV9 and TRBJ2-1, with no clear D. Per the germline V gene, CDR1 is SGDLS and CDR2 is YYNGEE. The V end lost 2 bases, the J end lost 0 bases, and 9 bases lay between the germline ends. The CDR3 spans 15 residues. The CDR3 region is CASSVSTNSYNEQFF. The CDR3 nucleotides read TGTGCCAGCAGCGTTTCCACAAACTCCTACAATGAGCAGTTCTTC.

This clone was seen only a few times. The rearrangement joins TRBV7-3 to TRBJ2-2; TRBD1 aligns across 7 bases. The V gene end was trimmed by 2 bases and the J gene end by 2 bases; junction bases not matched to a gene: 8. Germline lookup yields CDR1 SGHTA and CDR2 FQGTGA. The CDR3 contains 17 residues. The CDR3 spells CASSLQPGTDNTGELFF. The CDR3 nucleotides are TGTGCCAGCAGCTTACAGCCCGGGACAGATAACACCGGGGAGCTGTTTTTT.

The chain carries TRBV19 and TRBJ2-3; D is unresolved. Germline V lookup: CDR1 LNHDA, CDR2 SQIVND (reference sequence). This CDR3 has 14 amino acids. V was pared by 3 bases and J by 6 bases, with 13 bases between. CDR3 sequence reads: CASSMAAYRDTQYF. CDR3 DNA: TGTGCCAGTAGTATGGCGGCCTACCGCGATACGCAGTATTTT.

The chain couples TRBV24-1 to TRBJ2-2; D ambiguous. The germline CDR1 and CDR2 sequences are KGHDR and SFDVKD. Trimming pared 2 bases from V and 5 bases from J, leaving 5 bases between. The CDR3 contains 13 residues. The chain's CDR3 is CATSDSGTGELFF. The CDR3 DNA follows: TGTGCCACCAGTGATTCCGGAACCGGGGAGCTGTTTTTT.

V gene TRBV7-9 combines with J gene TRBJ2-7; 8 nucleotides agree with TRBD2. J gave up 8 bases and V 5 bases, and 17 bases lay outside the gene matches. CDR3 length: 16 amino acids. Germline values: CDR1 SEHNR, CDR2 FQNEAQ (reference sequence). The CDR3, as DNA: TGTGCCAGCAGCCCCGATGGTGGTACCGGTAGCGGGAAGCAGTACTTC. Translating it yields CASSPDGGTGSGKQYF.

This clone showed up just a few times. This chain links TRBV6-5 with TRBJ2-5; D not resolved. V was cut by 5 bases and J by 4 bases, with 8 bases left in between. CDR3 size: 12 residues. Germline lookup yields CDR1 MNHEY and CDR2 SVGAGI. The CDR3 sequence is CASSRMRETQYF. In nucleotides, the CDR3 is TGTGCCAGCAGTCGGATGCGAGAGACCCAGTACTTC.

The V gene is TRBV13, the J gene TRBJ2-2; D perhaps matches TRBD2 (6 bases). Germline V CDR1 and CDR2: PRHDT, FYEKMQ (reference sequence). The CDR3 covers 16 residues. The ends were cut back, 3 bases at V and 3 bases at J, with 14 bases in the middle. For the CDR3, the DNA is TGTGCCAGCAGCTTTTATCTCTCGGGAGACACCGGGGAGCTGTTTTTT. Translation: CASSFYLSGDTGELFF.

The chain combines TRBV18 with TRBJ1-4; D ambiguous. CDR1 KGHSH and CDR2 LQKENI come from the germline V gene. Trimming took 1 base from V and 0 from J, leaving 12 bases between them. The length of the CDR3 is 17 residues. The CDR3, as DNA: TGTGCCAGCTCACCACTTGGACTGACGACAACTAATGAAAAACTGTTTTTT. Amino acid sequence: CASSPLGLTTTNEKLFF.

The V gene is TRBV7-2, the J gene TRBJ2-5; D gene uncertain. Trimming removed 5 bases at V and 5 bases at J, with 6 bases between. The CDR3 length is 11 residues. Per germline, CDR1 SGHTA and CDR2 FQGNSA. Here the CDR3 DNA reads TGTGCCAGCAGCGTACAGGAGACCCAGTACTTC. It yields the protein CASSVQETQYF.

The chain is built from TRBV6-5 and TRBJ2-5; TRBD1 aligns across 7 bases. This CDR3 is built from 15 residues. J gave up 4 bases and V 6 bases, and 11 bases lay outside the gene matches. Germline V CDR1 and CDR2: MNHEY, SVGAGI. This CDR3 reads CASRKTGTALETQYF. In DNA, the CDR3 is TGTGCCAGCAGAAAAACCGGGACAGCTCTAGAGACCCAGTACTTC.

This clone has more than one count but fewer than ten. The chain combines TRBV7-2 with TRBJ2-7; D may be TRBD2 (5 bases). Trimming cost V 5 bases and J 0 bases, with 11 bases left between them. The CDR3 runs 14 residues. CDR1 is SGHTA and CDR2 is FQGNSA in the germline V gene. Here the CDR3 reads CASSMRTGSYEQYF. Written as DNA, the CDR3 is TGTGCCAGCAGCATGCGGACTGGCTCCTACGAGCAGTACTTC.

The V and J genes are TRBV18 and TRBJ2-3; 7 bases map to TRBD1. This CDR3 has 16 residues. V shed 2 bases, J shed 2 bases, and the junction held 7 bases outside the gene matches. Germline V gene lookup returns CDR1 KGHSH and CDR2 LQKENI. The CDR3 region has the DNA TGTGCCAGCTCACCAAATCGGCAGGGGGACACAGATACGCAGTATTTT. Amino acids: CASSPNRQGDTDTQYF.

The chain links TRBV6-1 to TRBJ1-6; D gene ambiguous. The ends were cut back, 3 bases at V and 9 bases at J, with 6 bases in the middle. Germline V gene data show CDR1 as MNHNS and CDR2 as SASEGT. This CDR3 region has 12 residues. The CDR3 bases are TGTGCCAGCAGTGATCCCCCTTCACCCCTCCACTTT. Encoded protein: CASSDPPSPLHF.

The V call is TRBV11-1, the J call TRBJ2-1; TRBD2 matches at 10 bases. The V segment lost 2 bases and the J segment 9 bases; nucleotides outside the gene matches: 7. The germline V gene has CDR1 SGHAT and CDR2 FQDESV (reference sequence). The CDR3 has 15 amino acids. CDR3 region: CASSLIAGGRGEQFF. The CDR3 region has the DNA TGTGCCAGCAGCTTAATAGCGGGAGGACGGGGTGAGCAGTTCTTC.

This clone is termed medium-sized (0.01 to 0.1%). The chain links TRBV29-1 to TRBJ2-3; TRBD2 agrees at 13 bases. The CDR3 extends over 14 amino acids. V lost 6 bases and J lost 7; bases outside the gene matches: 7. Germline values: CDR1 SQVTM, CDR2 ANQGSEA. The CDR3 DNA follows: TGCAGCGTCCTAGGACTAGCGGGAGTTTATACGCAGTATTTT. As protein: CSVLGLAGVYTQYF.

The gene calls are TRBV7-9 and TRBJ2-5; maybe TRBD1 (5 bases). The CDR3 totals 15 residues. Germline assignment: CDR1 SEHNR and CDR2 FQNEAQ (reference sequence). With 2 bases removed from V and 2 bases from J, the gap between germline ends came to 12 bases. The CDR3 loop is CASSLNQGWQETQYF. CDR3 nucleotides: TGTGCCAGCAGCTTAAATCAGGGCTGGCAAGAGACCCAGTACTTC.